This TCR beta chain was captured in a study of blood T cell repertoires in COVID-19. Study background: The origin of the acute and convalescent COVID-19 samples was the United States, Italy and Spain. PBMCs, B-cell-depleted T cells, or T cells provided the cDNA or gDNA that made up the material.

V lost 5 bases, J lost 1 base, and 9 bases lay in between. Germline assignment: CDR1 SGHTA and CDR2 FQGNSA. The CDR3 covers 13 residues. As originally analysed: For nucleated cells, counts were estimated from reference gene primer amplification. Sequenced by immunoSEQ multiplex PCR; TCRdb stores in-frame clones only, minus some. V and J calls and clone size are copied from that table; D and trimming were computed from the DNA. The sample consists of roughly 69,000 clones, 88% of them appearing once. The genes are TRBV7-2 and TRBJ2-7; D is possibly TRBD2 (5 bases). Sequencing was done on a sample of peripheral blood. The source is a human donor in a cohort sampled during active COVID-19. CDR3 coding DNA: TGTGCCAGCAGCACGAGGGTTTCCTACGAGCAGTACTTC. Its translation is CASSTRVSYEQYF.